Listed here are 21 T cell receptor beta chains from one sample, sequenced in a study of T cell repertoires in cytomegalovirus infection. TCRdb fed the reads into MiXCR, producing one record per CDR3 protein. The sample gives some 300,000 distinct CDR3 sequences, approximately 8.9% of which show up once; approximately 2.3% is in the top ten. The sequenced sample consisted of PBMCs. Every receptor here comes from a human donor in good health (CMV status not recorded). Some clones in this sample may be carry-over from other donors' samples.

The table lists this clonotype with many counts. The chain carries TRBV7-9 and TRBJ1-6; TRBD1 matches 8 bases. With 5 bases clipped from V and 10 bases from J, the junction kept 10 bases outside the gene matches. The CDR3 covers 15 residues. Germline values: CDR1 SEHNR, CDR2 FQNEAQ (reference sequence). CDR3 DNA: TGTGCCAGCAGCCCCCTCCTGACAGGGGAATCACCCCTCCACTTT. Its translation is CASSPLLTGESPLHF.

This clonotype was seen only a few times. The chain recombines TRBV2 with TRBJ2-2, with D unresolved. This CDR3 is 11 amino acids long. The V end lost 6 bases, the J end lost 8 bases, and 7 bases lay between the germline ends. The germline CDR1 and CDR2 sequences are SNHLY and FYNNEI. This CDR3 reads CASRRRGELFF. The CDR3 coding sequence is TGTGCCAGCAGACGCCGAGGGGAGCTGTTTTTT. Combining the CDR3 with reference TRBV2 and TRBJ2-2 gives the whole variable domain EPEVTQTPSHQVTQMGQEVILRCVPISNHLYFYWYRQILGQKVEFLVSFYNNEISEKSEIFDDQFSVERPDGSNFTLKIRSTKLEDSAMYFCASRRRGELFFGEGSRLTVL.

This clonotype was detected ten times or more. The genes are TRBV2 and TRBJ1-4, with D perhaps TRBD1 (5 bases). V was clipped by 2 bases and J by 10 bases, with 26 bases between them. Germline CDR1 reads SNHLY; CDR2 reads FYNNEI. CDR3 length equals 18 residues. The CDR3 sequence: CASSETEAPGRATRKLFF. In DNA form, the CDR3 reads TGTGCCAGCAGTGAAACCGAAGCCCCAGGGAGGGCGACCCGAAAACTGTTTTTT.

The chain is built from TRBV5-6 and TRBJ2-5; D is undetermined. The germline gives CDR1 SGHDT, CDR2 YYEEEE. The length of the CDR3 is 14 residues. Trimming took off 4 bases at V and 2 bases at J, with 12 bases between the two ends. The CDR3 nucleotides are TGTGCCAGCAGCACCGGACGTCCACAAGAGACCCAGTACTTC. Protein sequence: CASSTGRPQETQYF.

This clonotype has a count of ten or more. This chain uses TRBV28 with TRBJ1-5; TRBD1 matches at 7 bases. This CDR3 is built from 15 residues. V lost 6 bases to trimming and J lost 2 bases; unmatched junction nucleotides: 7. From germline, CDR1 is MDHEN and CDR2 SYDVKM. Here the CDR3 DNA reads TGTGCCAGCAGCCGAATCACAGGGGGCAATCAGCCCCAGCATTTT. Protein product: CASSRITGGNQPQHF.

This clonotype was observed a few times. The V and J genes are TRBV20-1 and TRBJ2-1, with D tentatively TRBD1 (6 bases). The CDR3 covers 15 residues. V gave up 2 bases and J gave up 9 bases, with 20 bases separating them. The V gene's germline CDR1 is DFQATT and CDR2 SNEGSKA (reference sequence). CDR3 amino acids: CSARPDRPAQLEQFF. The CDR3 DNA reads as TGCAGTGCTAGACCCGACAGGCCCGCTCAACTTGAGCAGTTCTTC.

This clonotype was counted at least ten times. The chain uses TRBV11-2 and TRBJ2-7, with 11 bases identical to TRBD1. The CDR3 has 14 amino acids. V lost 5 bases and J lost 6; bases outside the gene matches: 6. From germline, CDR1 is SGHAT and CDR2 FQNNGV. CDR3 sequence: CASSRTGGRGEQYV. The CDR3 region has the DNA TGTGCCAGCAGCCGGACAGGGGGCAGGGGCGAGCAGTACGTC.

This chain links TRBV9 with TRBJ2-7; D call uncertain. The CDR3 length is 13 residues. Trimming cost V 0 bases and J 7 bases, with 11 bases left between them. Per the germline V gene, CDR1 is SGDLS and CDR2 is YYNGEE. The CDR3 here is CASSVGRLGEQYF. CDR3 nucleotides: TGTGCCAGCAGCGTAGGTCGCCTGGGGGAGCAGTACTTC.

This clonotype was seen at least ten times. The chain has TRBV10-3 and TRBJ2-3; the D gene is possibly TRBD2 (6 bases). Germline lookup yields CDR1 ENHRY and CDR2 SYGVKD. Trimming removed 4 bases from V and 1 base from J, with 15 bases in between. This CDR3 contains 16 residues. In DNA form, the CDR3 reads TGTGCCATCAGTGGACCCCCCGAGCGGGGCACAGATACGCAGTATTTT. This translates into CAISGPPERGTDTQYF.

This clonotype was recorded at least ten times. The V gene is TRBV11-2, the J gene TRBJ2-7; 7 bases are a match to TRBD1. Germline assignment: CDR1 SGHAT and CDR2 FQNNGV. With 3 bases clipped from V and 7 bases from J, the junction kept 6 bases outside the gene matches. The CDR3 length is 13 residues. The CDR3 reads CASSFTGVREQYV. In DNA, the CDR3 is TGTGCCAGCAGCTTTACAGGGGTCCGGGAGCAGTACGTC.

This clonotype occurred a few times. V is TRBV20-1 and J is TRBJ1-3, with 7 bases aligning to TRBD1. Germline assignment: CDR1 DFQATT and CDR2 SNEGSKA (reference sequence). Trimming removed 3 bases from V and 2 bases from J; junction bases left unmatched: 4. This CDR3 spans 14 amino acids. The CDR3 nucleotides are TGCAGTGCTAGCATGACAGGGACTGGAAACACCATATATTTT. It yields the protein CSASMTGTGNTIYF.

The chain is built from TRBV12-3 or TRBV12-4 and TRBJ2-6, with D uncertain. CDR3 length: 14 residues. V was pared by 6 bases and J by 4 bases, with 10 bases between. The CDR3 DNA follows: TGTGCCAGCAGCGTCAGGACCGGGGCCAACGTCCTGACTTTC. Translating gives CASSVRTGANVLTF.

This clonotype was picked up many times. The V call is TRBV6-1, the J call TRBJ2-1; perhaps TRBD1 as D (6 bases). In germline, CDR1 is MNHNS, CDR2 SASEGT. Trimming stripped 5 bases from V and 8 bases from J, with 13 bases between. The CDR3 is 13 amino acids. DNA for the CDR3: TGTGCCAGCAGTCGAGGGACATTCGATGAGCAGTTCTTC. This translates into CASSRGTFDEQFF.

The sample holds a few counts of this clonotype. This chain connects TRBV16 to TRBJ2-1, with a tentative D call TRBD1 (5 bases). Per germline, CDR1 KGHSY and CDR2 FQNENV. CDR3 length: 15 amino acids. Trimming shortened V by 4 bases and J by 0 bases, and 10 bases separated the two germline ends. CDR3 region: CASSLDRSSYNEQFF. In DNA, the CDR3 is TGTGCCAGCAGCCTTGACAGAAGCTCCTACAATGAGCAGTTCTTC. The whole variable domain, filled in from reference TRBV16 and TRBJ2-1, reads GEEVAQTPKHLVRGEGQKAKLYCAPIKGHSYVFWYQQVLKNEFKFLISFQNENVFDETGMPKERFSAKCLPNSPCSLEIQATKLEDSAVYFCASSLDRSSYNEQFFGPGTRLTVL.

V usage is TRBV2 and J usage is TRBJ2-3; D is possibly TRBD2 (6 bases). The CDR3 contains 14 residues. Trimming pared 3 bases from V and 2 bases from J, leaving 9 bases between. The germline V gene encodes CDR1 SNHLY and CDR2 FYNNEI. The CDR3 DNA is TGTGCCAGCAGTGAGGGACTTTCCACAGATACGCAGTATTTT. Translated: CASSEGLSTDTQYF. The full variable domain, in which reference TRBV2 and TRBJ2-3 provide the parts outside the CDR3, is EPEVTQTPSHQVTQMGQEVILRCVPISNHLYFYWYRQILGQKVEFLVSFYNNEISEKSEIFDDQFSVERPDGSNFTLKIRSTKLEDSAMYFCASSEGLSTDTQYFGPGTRLTVL.

There are many counts of this clonotype. The CDR3 is CASSLGGSAENIQYF. In nucleotides, the CDR3 is TGTGCCAGCAGCTTAGGGGGCAGCGCGGAAAACATTCAGTACTTC. J is TRBJ2-4 and V is TRBV7-2, with TRBD1 as a possible D gene (5 bases). The CDR3 length is 15 residues. Trimming cost V 1 base and J 5 bases, with 12 bases left between them. The germline V gene has CDR1 SGHTA and CDR2 FQGNSA.

The chain employs TRBV5-1 and TRBJ2-5, with 15 bases identical to TRBD2. Germline-derived CDR1 and CDR2 are SGHRS and YFSETQ. This CDR3 region has 16 residues. The V and J ends lost 3 bases and 5 bases, in that order; junction bases with no gene match: 5. The CDR3 here is CASSSGLAGGGETQYF. The CDR3 DNA reads TGCGCCAGCAGCTCCGGACTAGCGGGGGGGGGGGAGACCCAGTACTTC.

The table lists this clonotype with many counts. The chain links TRBV12-3 or TRBV12-4 to TRBJ2-7, with TRBD1 matching over 10 bases. The CDR3 totals 14 residues. Losses at the gene ends were 7 bases for V and 3 bases for J; bases not matched to a gene: 6. CDR3 protein: CASTGTGAGYEQYF. CDR3 bases: TGTGCCAGCACCGGGACAGGGGCAGGCTACGAGCAGTACTTC.

This clonotype was counted at least ten times. The rearrangement links TRBV7-9 to TRBJ2-5; 8 nucleotides agree with TRBD2. The V gene's germline CDR1 is SEHNR and CDR2 FQNEAQ (reference sequence). The CDR3 totals 17 residues. Losses at the gene ends were 3 bases for V and 5 bases for J; bases not matched to a gene: 14. CDR3 DNA sequence: TGTGCCAGCAGCTTCATGGGAGCGGGGGCCTCCGTGGAGACCCAGTACTTC. As protein: CASSFMGAGASVETQYF.

This clonotype has at least ten counts. The rearrangement uses TRBV7-9 and TRBJ2-6; D is undetermined. Trimming stripped 0 bases from V and 2 bases from J, with 5 bases between. The V gene's germline CDR1 is SEHNR and CDR2 FQNEAQ (reference sequence). The CDR3 consists of 15 residues. The CDR3 nucleotides read TGTGCCAGCAGCTTAGCGGTGGCTGGGGCCAACGTCCTGACTTTC. As protein: CASSLAVAGANVLTF.

The genes are TRBV13 and TRBJ1-2; D gene uncertain. V lost 1 base and J 4 bases, leaving 13 bases between the germline ends. From germline, CDR1 is PRHDT and CDR2 FYEKMQ (reference sequence). The CDR3 is made up of 15 amino acids. CDR3 sequence (DNA): TGTGCCAGCAGCTTAGTTCAGATGGACCCCTATGGCTACACCTTC. Protein product: CASSLVQMDPYGYTF.